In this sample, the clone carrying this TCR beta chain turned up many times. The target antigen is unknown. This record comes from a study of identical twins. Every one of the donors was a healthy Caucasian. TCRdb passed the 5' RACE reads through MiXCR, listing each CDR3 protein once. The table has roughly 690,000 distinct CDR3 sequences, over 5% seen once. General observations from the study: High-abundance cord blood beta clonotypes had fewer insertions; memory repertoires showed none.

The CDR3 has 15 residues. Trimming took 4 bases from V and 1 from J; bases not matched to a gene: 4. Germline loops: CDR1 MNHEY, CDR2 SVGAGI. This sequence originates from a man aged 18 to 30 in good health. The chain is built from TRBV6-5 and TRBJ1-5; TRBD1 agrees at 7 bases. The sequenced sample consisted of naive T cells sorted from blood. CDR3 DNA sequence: TGTGCCAGCAGTTCCGGACAGGCGAGCAATCAGCCCCAGCATTTT. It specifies CASSSGQASNQPQHF.